Listed below are T cell receptor beta chains from one sample, sequenced in a study of T cells in localized non-small cell lung cancer. Repertoires were generated with immunoSEQ multiplex PCR, while TCRdb's copy carries only in-frame clones and drops some. This sample carries 45,000 to 65,000 clones, over 85% of them seen once, and the ten largest clones take around 20%. The material was peripheral blood, obtained before any cancer treatment. These receptors came from a man aged 40-75 years with stage I squamous cell lung carcinoma. Both conserved end residues are trimmed from each CDR3. The order of the fields is CDR3 length, V gene, CDR3 protein.

>12|TRBV19
ATTLTGNDYGYT
>14|TRBV19
ASSPTTGSGSTEAF
>14|TRBV7-2
ASSLVSASSYNEQF
>15|TRBV10-3
AISDYGGIGSNNEQF
>13|TRBV4-3
ASSQGTVSYNEQF
>13|TRBV5-4
ASSGTTGGTDTQY
>12|TRBV7-2
ASSVAGRANEQF
>12|TRBV2
ASSRTGGSDTQY
>13|TRBV30
AWSPLAQGLYEQY
>12|TRBV27
ASSLAGGHGEQF
>11|TRBV10-1
AMRDRDTDTQY
>11|TRBV30
ALHRGKDTEAF
>11|TRBV28
ASRTTSTDTQY